This T cell receptor beta chain comes out of a study of neurological immune-mediated disorders. Study-wide results and limits: No CDR3 amino acid sequences recurred among expanded clones across subjects, suggesting private repertoires in all groups.

The group of healthy controls was made up of people who were blood bank volunteers in Maryland, USA. TCRdb reprocessed the 5' RACE reads via MiXCR and lists one record per CDR3 protein. The sample has 70,000 to 95,000 distinct CDR3 sequences, over 12% seen once. The CDR3 sequence is 12 residues long. Looked up from germline, CDR1 is DFQATT and CDR2 is SNEGSKA (reference sequence). V dropped 6 bases and J dropped 9 bases, with 12 bases sitting between them. This clonotype was counted ten times or more. Its specificity is not known. The TCR was taken from a woman aged 45-65 years in good health. This chain connects TRBV20-1 to TRBJ1-6; D gene uncertain. Sequences were obtained from PBMCs. CDR3 amino acids: CSAEPEGSPLHF. The CDR3, as DNA: TGCAGTGCAGAACCGGAGGGTTCACCCCTCCACTTT.